One sample yielded the 8 T cell receptor beta chains listed below, sequenced in a study of blood T cell repertoires in COVID-19 (TCRdb year 2020). Receptors were amplified or captured by the immunoSEQ multiplex PCR assay. The table comes from immuneACCESS by way of TCRdb, which keeps in-frame sequences with V and J called. Part of the clones is missing from these tables; in studies checked, under half for an unresolved V gene and the rest for unknown reasons. A total of about 150,000 clones appear in this sample, 65% to 85% of them only once. The top ten constitute 11% of the sample. The sample consisted of peripheral blood. The source is a man between 65 and 85 years old with active or convalescent COVID-19.

The rearrangement links TRBV6-5 to TRBJ1-2; perhaps TRBD1 as D (6 bases). This CDR3 has 13 amino acids. Germline lookup yields CDR1 MNHEY and CDR2 SVGAGI. Trimming removed 9 bases from V and 1 base from J, with 12 bases in between. The chain's CDR3 is CASFQGFNYGYTF. CDR3 DNA sequence: TGTGCCAGTTTTCAGGGGTTTAACTATGGCTACACCTTC.

The chain uses TRBV12-3 or TRBV12-4 and TRBJ1-2; D might be TRBD1 (6 bases). This CDR3 has 13 residues. V was pared by 5 bases and J by 6 bases, with 13 bases between. This CDR3 is CASSARQVDGYTF. CDR3 sequence (DNA): TGTGCCAGCAGTGCCCGACAGGTTGATGGCTACACCTTC.

The chain couples TRBV6-2 or TRBV6-3 to TRBJ2-3, with 7 bases lining up with TRBD2. Germline V gene lookup returns CDR1 MNHEY and CDR2 SVGEGT. CDR3 length: 18 amino acids. The J segment lost 2 bases and the V segment lost 2 bases, leaving 13 bases of the junction unmatched. CDR3 sequence: CASSYPVLSGVITDTQYF. The DNA for the CDR3 is TGTGCCAGCAGTTACCCCGTTCTGAGCGGGGTGATCACAGATACGCAGTATTTT.

The chain carries TRBV15 and TRBJ2-2, with TRBD1 as a possible D gene (6 bases). The V gene's germline CDR1 is LNHNV and CDR2 YYDKDF (reference sequence). V gave up 1 base and J gave up 4 bases, with 16 bases separating them. The CDR3 sequence is 17 residues long. Here the CDR3 DNA reads TGTGCCACCAGCAGAGTCCCCAGGGGATCGGGCACCGGGGAGCTGTTTTTT. It translates to CATSRVPRGSGTGELFF.

This clone has only one observation. The rearrangement joins TRBV19 to TRBJ1-2, with D possibly TRBD1 on 5 matching bases. With 5 bases removed from V and 10 bases from J, the gap between germline ends came to 14 bases. CDR1 and CDR2 (germline): LNHDA, SQIVND (reference sequence). This CDR3 spans 12 amino acids. In nucleotides, the CDR3 is TGTGCCAGTAGTGTGGGGGGGAGATCCTACACCTTC. Encoded protein: CASSVGGRSYTF.

The chain couples TRBV3-1 (or the pseudogene TRBV3-2) to TRBJ2-6; maybe TRBD2 (5 bases). The V gene lost 1 base and the J gene lost 4 bases, with 8 bases spanning the gap. The CDR3 extends over 15 amino acids. Per germline, CDR1 LGHDT and CDR2 YNNKEL (reference sequence). The CDR3 protein is CASSQGRIGANVLTF. The CDR3 DNA is TGTGCCAGCAGCCAAGGGAGGATCGGGGCCAACGTCCTGACTTTC.

The chain combines TRBV13 with TRBJ2-1; possible D gene TRBD1, 7 bases. The CDR3 has 14 residues. V gave up 5 bases and J gave up 4 bases, with 12 bases separating them. Germline V gene lookup returns CDR1 PRHDT and CDR2 FYEKMQ (reference sequence). In DNA, the CDR3 is TGTGCCAGCAGCCCCCCAGGGGGGTACAATGAGCAGTTCTTC. This translates into CASSPPGGYNEQFF.

The J gene is TRBJ1-4, the V gene TRBV7-9, with 7 bases that match TRBD1. The CDR3 runs to 12 residues. Germline values: CDR1 SEHNR, CDR2 FQNEAQ (reference sequence). The ends lost 5 bases at V and 13 bases at J; junction bases unmatched: 7. The CDR3 DNA follows: TGTGCCAGCAGCCCACAGGGGTGGGTACTGTTTTTT. Its protein product is CASSPQGWVLFF.